The T cell receptor (beta chain) described here comes from a study of regulatory T cells in long-lasting Graves disease. The study, taken as a whole, reports: Newly diagnosed Graves' patients exceeded persistent ones in TCR diversity.

This clonotype was seen ten or more times. The antigen is unknown. The time point denotes: newly diagnosed GD, antithyroid drugs for less than 3 months. The TCR library was made from RNA that had been extracted from PBMCs in TRIzol. For TCR beta, libraries came from iRepertoire HTBI primers and Arm-PCR of CDR3 regions. A single record per CDR3 protein comes from TCRdb applying MiXCR to the multiplex PCR reads. Of approximately 400,000 distinct CDR3 sequences detected, roughly a sixth appear once; the ten largest clones hold roughly 20%. The clonotype was recovered from a female donor with Graves disease. This sample comprised peripheral blood mononuclear cells (PBMCs), obtained at new diagnosis, from a patient treated with antithyroid drugs.

The CDR3 coding sequence is TGTGCCAGCAGTACGACAGGGAACAATCAGCCCCAGCATTTT. As protein: CASSTTGNNQPQHF. V and J are TRBV12-3 or TRBV12-4 and TRBJ1-5, with 7 positions matching TRBD1. Trimming cost V 5 bases and J 3 bases; bases outside gene matches: 4. The CDR3 consists of 14 residues.